This note documents a single T cell receptor (beta chain) sequence. Per the germline V gene, CDR1 is SNHLY and CDR2 is FYNNEI. The CDR3 is 13 amino acids. Trimming removed 6 bases from V and 4 bases from J, with 10 bases in between. Per the original data handling: Reference gene primers were amplified, and this amplification served to estimate nucleated cell counts. TCRdb's copy holds only in-frame clones and misses some; the assay was immunoSEQ multiplex PCR. That table is the source of V, J and clone size, and D and trimming were worked out from the DNA. Among roughly 230,000 clones listed, roughly 87% were seen once. These data originate in a study of blood T cell repertoires in COVID-19. Study information: Researchers got acute and convalescent COVID-19 samples from the United States, Italy and Spain. From T cells, B-cell-depleted T cells, or PBMCs came the material, which was cDNA or gDNA.

Specimen: peripheral blood. The source is a woman in her 40s who had recovered from COVID-19. This rearrangement joins TRBV2 to TRBJ2-1; maybe TRBD2 (6 bases). CDR3 nucleotides: TGTGCCAGCAGGCTAGCGAATTACAATGAGCAGTTCTTC. It yields the protein CASRLANYNEQFF.